The 26 T cell receptor beta chains given below trace back to one sample, sequenced in a study of T cell repertoires in cytomegalovirus infection. TCRdb processed the reads anew with MiXCR; each CDR3 protein has one entry. The sample has over 200,000 distinct CDR3 sequences, around 13% seen once. The specimen was PBMCs. The receptors were sampled from a human donor in good health (CMV status not recorded). Some clones in this sample may be carry-over from other donors' samples.

This clonotype was counted only a few times. The J gene is TRBJ2-5, the V gene TRBV28; tentatively, D is TRBD1 or TRBD2 (6 bases each). The CDR3 is 15 amino acids. Germline CDR1 MDHEN, CDR2 SYDVKM. Trimming cost V 6 bases and J 5 bases, with 19 bases left between them. The CDR3 protein is CASRPPGAMGETQYF. CDR3 nucleotide sequence: TGTGCCAGCAGACCCCCGGGGGCCATGGGGGAGACCCAGTACTTC.

The genes are TRBV4-1 and TRBJ1-1; 8 bases are a match to TRBD1. Per germline, CDR1 MGHRA and CDR2 YSYEKL. J gave up 5 bases and V 7 bases, and 12 bases lay outside the gene matches. The CDR3 has 15 amino acids. The CDR3 is CASIRAGGARTEAFF. DNA of the CDR3: TGCGCCAGCATTCGGGCAGGGGGCGCGCGGACTGAAGCTTTCTTT.

This clonotype was recorded a few times. The genes are TRBV28 and TRBJ2-7; 8 positions match TRBD1. Unmatched junction bases numbered 7, after V lost 5 bases and J lost 4 bases. CDR1 MDHEN and CDR2 SYDVKM come from the germline V gene. This CDR3 region has 14 residues. In DNA, the CDR3 is TGTGCCAGCAGTACCGGGACAGGAATTTACGAGCAGTACTTC. Translation: CASSTGTGIYEQYF.

This clonotype was picked up a small number of times. The V and J genes are TRBV6-6 and TRBJ1-5, with D unresolved. The CDR3 consists of 13 residues. Germline V gene lookup returns CDR1 MNHNY and CDR2 SVGAGI (reference sequence). With 8 bases removed from V and 1 base from J, the gap between germline ends came to 9 bases. CDR3 in amino acids: CASAPGSNQPQHF. CDR3 nucleotide sequence: TGTGCCAGCGCCCCCGGGAGCAATCAGCCCCAGCATTTT.

This clonotype was seen a few times. This rearrangement joins TRBV28 to TRBJ1-6; no firm D call. Trimming took off 7 bases at V and 10 bases at J, with 17 bases between the two ends. The germline gives CDR1 MDHEN, CDR2 SYDVKM. The CDR3 contains 14 residues. CDR3 DNA sequence: TGTGCCAGCAAAGAGAGTAAGGTTGGATCACCCCTCCACTTT. Amino acid sequence: CASKESKVGSPLHF.

This clonotype occurred many times. The V and J genes are TRBV15 and TRBJ1-5; no clear D. V was clipped by 0 bases and J by 4 bases, with 1 base between them. The CDR3 runs 12 residues. Germline V gene lookup returns CDR1 LNHNV and CDR2 YYDKDF (reference sequence). DNA of the CDR3: TGTGCCACCAGCAGAGATAATCAGCCCCAGCATTTT. As protein: CATSRDNQPQHF.

This clonotype was recorded at least ten times. The rearrangement uses TRBV7-8 and TRBJ2-1; 11 positions agree with TRBD1. Germline-derived CDR1 and CDR2 are SGHVS and FQNEAQ. V dropped 5 bases and J dropped 3; count of bases not matched to a gene: 15. CDR3 length: 19 residues. CDR3 coding DNA: TGTGCCAGCAGCCTTGGGACAGGGGGTAGCGGGAGATTCTACAATGAGCAGTTCTTC. This encodes CASSLGTGGSGRFYNEQFF. Supplemented by reference TRBV7-8 and TRBJ2-1, the full variable domain reads GAGVSQSPRYKVAKRGQDVALRCDPISGHVSLFWYQQALGQGPEFLTYFQNEAQLDKSGLPSDRFFAERPEGSVSTLKIQRTQQEDSAVYLCASSLGTGGSGRFYNEQFFGPGTRLTVL.

The CDR3 here is CSARDRWGNTEAFF. DNA of the CDR3: TGCAGTGCTAGAGATAGGTGGGGGAACACTGAAGCTTTCTTT. V usage is TRBV20-1 and J usage is TRBJ1-1, with unresolved D. CDR3 length: 14 residues. V was pared by 0 bases and J by 1 base, with 9 bases between. Germline CDR1 DFQATT, CDR2 SNEGSKA (reference sequence).

This clonotype was observed a handful of times. The chain links TRBV29-1 to TRBJ1-2; perhaps TRBD1 as D (6 bases). Trimming took 6 bases from V and 6 from J, leaving 14 bases between them. Germline values: CDR1 SQVTM, CDR2 ANQGSEA. This CDR3 spans 12 amino acids. CDR3 nucleotides: TGCAGCGTCTACAAGGACAGACATGGCTACACCTTC. Translated, it gives CSVYKDRHGYTF.

This clonotype has a count of ten or more. The rearrangement uses TRBV7-9 and TRBJ2-3, with D perhaps assigned TRBD1 or TRBD2 (6 bases each). Germline V gene lookup returns CDR1 SEHNR and CDR2 FQNEAQ (reference sequence). V lost 4 bases and J lost 0, with 14 bases in between. This CDR3 spans 16 amino acids. CDR3 sequence (DNA): TGTGCCAGCAGCTCGGGACATGGGACTAGCACAGATACGCAGTATTTT. It codes for CASSSGHGTSTDTQYF. The entire variable domain, with the rest obtained from reference TRBV7-9 and TRBJ2-3, is as follows: DTGVSQNPRHKITKRGQNVTFRCDPISEHNRLYWYRQTLGQGPEFLTYFQNEAQLEKSRLLSDRFSAERPKGSFSTLEIQRTEQGDSAMYLCASSSGHGTSTDTQYFGPGTRLTVL.

This clonotype was found a few times. V gene TRBV15 combines with J gene TRBJ2-1; perhaps TRBD2 as D (5 bases). Trimming removed 5 bases from V and 4 bases from J, with 9 bases in between. This CDR3 is built from 13 residues. CDR1 and CDR2 (germline): LNHNV, YYDKDF (reference sequence). CDR3 amino acids: CATSREAYNEQFF. The CDR3 DNA sequence: TGTGCCACCAGCCGGGAAGCGTACAATGAGCAGTTCTTC.

This clonotype was seen at least ten times. The chain joins TRBV7-2 to TRBJ2-2; the match to TRBD2 covers 10 bases. Per the germline V gene, CDR1 is SGHTA and CDR2 is FQGNSA. The J segment lost 4 bases and the V segment lost 3 bases, leaving 8 bases of the junction unmatched. This CDR3 comprises 17 residues. The CDR3, as DNA: TGTGCCAGCAGCTTTTTACCTAGCGGGAGCCCCACCGGGGAGCTGTTTTTT. It translates to CASSFLPSGSPTGELFF.

The sample holds many counts of this clonotype. The rearrangement links TRBV7-8 to TRBJ2-7; 10 bases are a match to TRBD2. The CDR3 has 15 amino acids. The V segment lost 3 bases and the J segment 3 bases; nucleotides outside the gene matches: 5. Germline V gives CDR1 SGHVS, CDR2 FQNEAQ. CDR3 nucleotides: TGTGCCAGCAGCTTGTCTAGCGGGAGCCACTACGAGCAGTACTTC. As protein: CASSLSSGSHYEQYF. Supplemented by reference TRBV7-8 and TRBJ2-7, the full variable domain reads GAGVSQSPRYKVAKRGQDVALRCDPISGHVSLFWYQQALGQGPEFLTYFQNEAQLDKSGLPSDRFFAERPEGSVSTLKIQRTQQEDSAVYLCASSLSSGSHYEQYFGPGTRLTVT.

This clonotype has a handful of counts. The V call is TRBV2, the J call TRBJ2-5; D might be TRBD1 (6 bases). V lost 6 bases to trimming and J lost 5 bases, with 16 bases between them. This CDR3 region has 14 residues. Germline CDR1 and CDR2: SNHLY and FYNNEI. In nucleotides, the CDR3 is TGTGCCAGCAGCCGTCCCCAGGGGCACGAGACCCAGTACTTC. The encoded protein is CASSRPQGHETQYF.

This clonotype was seen ten or more times. The V gene is TRBV6-2 or TRBV6-3, the J gene TRBJ2-5; a weak D match, TRBD2 (6 bases). Germline CDR1 and CDR2: MNHEY and SVGEGT. CDR3 length equals 13 residues. V lost 9 bases to trimming and J lost 1 base, with 12 bases between them. CDR3 DNA: TGTGCCAGATCCCCCGGGGGCCAAGAGACCCAGTACTTC. Protein product: CARSPGGQETQYF.

J is TRBJ2-7 and V is TRBV20-1, with TRBD2 matching over 7 bases. The CDR3 length is 15 residues. Trimming at V came to 2 bases and at J to 2 bases, leaving 9 bases not matched to a gene. Germline V gene data show CDR1 as DFQATT and CDR2 as SNEGSKA (reference sequence). In nucleotides, the CDR3 is TGCAGTGCTAGATTTGGCGGGACTACCGCCTACGAGCAGTACTTC. It specifies CSARFGGTTAYEQYF.

This chain uses TRBV6-2 or TRBV6-3 with TRBJ1-5, with 9 bases that match TRBD1. CDR1 and CDR2 (germline): MNHEY, SVGEGT. V shed 7 bases and J 6 bases; nucleotides not matched to a gene: 13. This CDR3 is 16 amino acids long. DNA of the CDR3: TGTGCCAGCACCGAATCTACAGGGGGCCGGCTTCAGCCCCAGCATTTT. This sequence encodes CASTESTGGRLQPQHF.

This clonotype was counted ten times or more. The chain has TRBV28 and TRBJ1-5; the match to TRBD1 covers 9 bases. The CDR3 sequence is 15 residues long. From germline, CDR1 is MDHEN and CDR2 SYDVKM. The J segment lost 4 bases and the V segment lost 4 bases, leaving 5 bases of the junction unmatched. The CDR3 nucleotides read TGTGCCAGCAGTTGGGGGACAGGGATAAATCAGCCCCAGCATTTT. Translation: CASSWGTGINQPQHF.

This clonotype was detected a few times. This chain links TRBV7-6 with TRBJ1-1, with a weak D call TRBD1 (6 bases). Trimming took 0 bases from V and 1 from J, leaving 9 bases between them. CDR1 is SGHVS, CDR2 FNYEAQ, per germline. CDR3 length equals 15 residues. CDR3 sequence (DNA): TGTGCCAGCAGCTTAGCGGGACAAAGGAACACTGAAGCTTTCTTT. Translating it yields CASSLAGQRNTEAFF.

This clonotype was seen ten or more times. The chain employs TRBV7-8 and TRBJ1-4, with 9 bases that match TRBD1. This CDR3 comprises 16 residues. CDR1 is SGHVS, CDR2 FQNEAQ, per germline. The ends lost 5 bases at V and 8 bases at J; junction bases unmatched: 12. Written as DNA, the CDR3 is TGTGCCAGCAGCCTCCCCCGGGACAGGGTAAACGAAAAACTGTTTTTT. Its translation is CASSLPRDRVNEKLFF.

This clonotype was detected only a few times. The chain has TRBV29-1 and TRBJ2-1; 9 bases are shared with TRBD1. In germline, CDR1 is SQVTM, CDR2 ANQGSEA. The CDR3 is made up of 14 amino acids. V lost 2 bases to trimming and J lost 7 bases; unmatched junction nucleotides: 6. The CDR3 nucleotides read TGCAGCGTTGAACGGGACAGGGCAGGAAATGAGCAGTTCTTC. It specifies CSVERDRAGNEQFF.

The J gene is TRBJ1-5, the V gene TRBV28; D may be TRBD1 (5 bases). The CDR3 loop spans 13 amino acids. Germline V gene lookup returns CDR1 MDHEN and CDR2 SYDVKM. The ends were cut back, 10 bases at V and 0 bases at J, with 10 bases in the middle. CDR3 nucleotide sequence: TGTGCCACGGGGGGAAATAGCAATCAGCCCCAGCATTTT. It codes for CATGGNSNQPQHF.

The chain joins TRBV29-1 to TRBJ2-7; no clear D. The V end was cut by 1 base, the J end by 2 bases, with 6 bases between. The CDR3 is 12 amino acids. Germline CDR1 SQVTM, CDR2 ANQGSEA. DNA for the CDR3: TGCAGCGTTGAAGGGCAGACCTACGAGCAGTACTTC. Translating it yields CSVEGQTYEQYF.

There are many counts of this clonotype. The chain carries TRBV2 and TRBJ1-5; the D gene is possibly TRBD1 (6 bases). The CDR3 loop spans 17 amino acids. Germline CDR1 SNHLY, CDR2 FYNNEI. Trimming removed 5 bases at V and 6 bases at J, with 23 bases between. CDR3 nucleotides: TGTGCCAGCAGTACGACAGGTGGAATGGCCAGGGGTCAGCCCCAGCATTTT. It codes for CASSTTGGMARGQPQHF.

At least ten counts were recorded for this clonotype. The chain links TRBV7-2 to TRBJ1-5, with D possibly matching TRBD1 (6 bases). V was trimmed by 3 bases and J by 6 bases, leaving 15 bases between them. The CDR3 contains 15 residues. The V gene's germline CDR1 is SGHTA and CDR2 FQGNSA. The CDR3 sequence: CASSLVGWTVQPQHF. CDR3 in DNA: TGTGCCAGCAGCTTGGTGGGGTGGACAGTTCAGCCCCAGCATTTT.

The gene calls are TRBV12-3 or TRBV12-4 and TRBJ1-5, with D perhaps matching TRBD1 (6 bases). V lost 4 bases to trimming and J lost 3 bases, with 13 bases between them. This CDR3 spans 15 amino acids. The CDR3 DNA reads TGTGCCAGCAGTTCGGCCACAGGGCTCAATCAGCCCCAGCATTTT. As protein: CASSSATGLNQPQHF.